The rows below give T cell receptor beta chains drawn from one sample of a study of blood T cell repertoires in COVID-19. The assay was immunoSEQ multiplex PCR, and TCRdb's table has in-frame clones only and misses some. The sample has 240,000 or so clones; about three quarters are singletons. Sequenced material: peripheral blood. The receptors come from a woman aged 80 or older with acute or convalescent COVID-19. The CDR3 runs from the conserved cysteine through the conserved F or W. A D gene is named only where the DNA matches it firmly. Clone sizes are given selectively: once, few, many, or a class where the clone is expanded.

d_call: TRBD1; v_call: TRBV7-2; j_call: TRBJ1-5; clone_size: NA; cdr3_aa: CASSLRGDRGNQPQHF; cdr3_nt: TGTGCCAGCAGCTTACGGGGTGACAGGGGCAATCAGCCCCAGCATTTT
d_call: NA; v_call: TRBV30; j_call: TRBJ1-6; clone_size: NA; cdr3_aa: CAWSLPTTRGNSPLHF; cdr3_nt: TGTGCCTGGAGTTTACCCACGACCCGAGGGAATTCACCCCTCCACTTT
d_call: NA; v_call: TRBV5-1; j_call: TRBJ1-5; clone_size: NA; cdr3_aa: CASSRAPSGTLNQPQHF; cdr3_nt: TGCGCCAGCAGCCGGGCTCCATCCGGGACACTTAATCAGCCCCAGCATTTT
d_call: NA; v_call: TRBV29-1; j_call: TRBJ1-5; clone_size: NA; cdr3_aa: CSVAPTGDQPQHF; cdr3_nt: TGCAGCGTTGCCCCGACAGGCGATCAGCCCCAGCATTTT
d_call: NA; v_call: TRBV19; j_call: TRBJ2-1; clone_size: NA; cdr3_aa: CASSISPTPNEQFF; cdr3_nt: TGTGCCAGTAGTATTAGTCCCACCCCCAATGAGCAGTTCTTC
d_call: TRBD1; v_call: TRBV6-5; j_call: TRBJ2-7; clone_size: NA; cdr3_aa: CASSWTGKSSYEQYF; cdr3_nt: TGTGCCAGCAGTTGGACAGGGAAAAGCTCCTACGAGCAGTACTTC
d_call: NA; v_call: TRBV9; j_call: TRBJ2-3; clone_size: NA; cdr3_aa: CASSRTDGSGQGTQYF; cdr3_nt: TGTGCCAGCAGCCGAACCGACGGGTCGGGACAAGGGACGCAGTATTTT
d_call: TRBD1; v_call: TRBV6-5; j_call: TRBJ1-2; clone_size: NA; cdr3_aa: CASGRTGGGTPYTF; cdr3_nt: TGTGCCAGCGGAAGGACAGGGGGCGGTACCCCCTACACCTTC
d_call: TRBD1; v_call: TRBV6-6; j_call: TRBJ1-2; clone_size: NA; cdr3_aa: CASSYGRTGNYGYTF; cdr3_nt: TGTGCCAGCAGTTATGGAAGGACAGGGAACTATGGCTACACCTTC
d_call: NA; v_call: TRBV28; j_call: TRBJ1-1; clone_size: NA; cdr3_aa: CASSAGASTEAFF; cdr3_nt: TGTGCCAGCAGTGCAGGGGCTAGCACTGAAGCTTTCTTT
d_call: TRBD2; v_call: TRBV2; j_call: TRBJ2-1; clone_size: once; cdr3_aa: CASSVVGGRGNEQFF; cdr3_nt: TGTGCCAGCAGTGTAGTGGGAGGGAGGGGCAATGAGCAGTTCTTC
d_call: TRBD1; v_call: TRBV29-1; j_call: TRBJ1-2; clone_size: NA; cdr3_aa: CSVGGQGPNYGYTF; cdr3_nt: TGCAGCGTGGGGGGACAGGGCCCTAACTATGGCTACACCTTC
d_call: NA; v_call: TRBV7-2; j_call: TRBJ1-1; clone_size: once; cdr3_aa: CASSLGHLVTEAFF; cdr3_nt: TGTGCCAGCAGCTTAGGACATTTGGTCACTGAAGCTTTCTTT
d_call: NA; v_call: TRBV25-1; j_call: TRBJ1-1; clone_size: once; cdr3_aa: CASSESMANTEAFF; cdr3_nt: TGTGCCAGCAGTGAATCGATGGCGAACACTGAAGCTTTCTTT
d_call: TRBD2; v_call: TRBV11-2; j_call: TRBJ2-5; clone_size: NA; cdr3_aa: CASSSKTRTSGGETQYF; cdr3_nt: TGTGCCAGCAGCTCAAAAACCCGGACTAGCGGGGGTGAGACCCAGTACTTC
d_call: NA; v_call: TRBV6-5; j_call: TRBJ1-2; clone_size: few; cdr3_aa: CASSQGDYGYTF; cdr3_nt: TGTGCCAGCAGCCAAGGGGACTATGGCTACACCTTC
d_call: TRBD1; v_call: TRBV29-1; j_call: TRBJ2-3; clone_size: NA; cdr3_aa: CSVLRTGGADTQYF; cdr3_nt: TGCAGCGTCCTGCGGACAGGAGGAGCAGATACGCAGTATTTT
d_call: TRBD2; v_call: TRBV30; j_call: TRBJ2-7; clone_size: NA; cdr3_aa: CAFTGGNEQYF; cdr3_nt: TGTGCCTTTACGGGGGGTAACGAGCAGTACTTC
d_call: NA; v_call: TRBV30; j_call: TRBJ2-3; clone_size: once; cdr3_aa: CAWSVSPDTQYF; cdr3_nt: TGTGCCTGGAGTGTATCTCCAGATACGCAGTATTTT
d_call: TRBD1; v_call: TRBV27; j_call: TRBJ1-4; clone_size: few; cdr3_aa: CASSLRGQGHLSSGEKLFF; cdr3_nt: TGTGCCAGCAGTTTAAGGGGACAGGGCCACCTCTCTTCGGGTGAAAAACTGTTTTTT
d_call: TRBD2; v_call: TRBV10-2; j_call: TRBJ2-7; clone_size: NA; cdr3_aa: CASSRSGGTYEQYF; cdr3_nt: TGCGCCAGCAGTCGAAGCGGGGGCACCTACGAGCAGTACTTC
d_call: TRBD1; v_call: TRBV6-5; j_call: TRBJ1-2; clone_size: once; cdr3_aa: CASSRQGAANYGYTF; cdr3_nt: TGTGCCAGCAGCCGACAGGGGGCGGCTAACTATGGCTACACCTTC
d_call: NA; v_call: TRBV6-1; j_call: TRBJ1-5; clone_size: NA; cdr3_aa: CASSEILRRASDQPQHF; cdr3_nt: TGTGCCAGCAGTGAAATCCTGCGGAGGGCCTCAGATCAGCCCCAGCATTTT
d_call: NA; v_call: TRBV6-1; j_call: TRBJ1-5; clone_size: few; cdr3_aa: CASSEGAGAQPQHF; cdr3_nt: TGTGCCAGCAGTGAAGGGGCAGGGGCTCAGCCCCAGCATTTT
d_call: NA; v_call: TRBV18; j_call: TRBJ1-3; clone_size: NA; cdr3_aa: CASSPLQADSGNTIYF; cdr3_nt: TGTGCCAGCTCACCACTCCAGGCTGACTCTGGAAACACCATATATTTT
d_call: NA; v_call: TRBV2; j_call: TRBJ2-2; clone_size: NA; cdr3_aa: CASSVAGNTGELFF; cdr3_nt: TGTGCCAGCAGTGTTGCCGGGAACACCGGGGAGCTGTTTTTT
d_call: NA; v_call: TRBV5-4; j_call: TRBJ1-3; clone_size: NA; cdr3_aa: CASTSSGRAGNTIYF; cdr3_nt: TGTGCCAGCACCTCCTCGGGCAGGGCTGGAAACACCATATATTTT
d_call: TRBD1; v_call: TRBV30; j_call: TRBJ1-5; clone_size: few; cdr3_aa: CAWSADRGSNQPQHF; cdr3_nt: TGTGCCTGGAGTGCGGACAGGGGGAGCAATCAGCCCCAGCATTTT
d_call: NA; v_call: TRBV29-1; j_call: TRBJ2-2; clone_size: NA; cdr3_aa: CSVEQGGTGELFF; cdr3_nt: TGCAGCGTTGAACAGGGAGGAACCGGGGAGCTGTTTTTT
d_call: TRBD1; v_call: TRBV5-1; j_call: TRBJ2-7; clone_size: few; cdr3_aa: CASRPGQGTYEQYF; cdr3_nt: TGCGCCAGCAGACCGGGACAGGGGACTTACGAGCAGTACTTC
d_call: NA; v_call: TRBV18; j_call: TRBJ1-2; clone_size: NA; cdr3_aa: CASSRDTIDYTF; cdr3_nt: TGTGCCAGCTCACGGGACACGATCGACTACACCTTC
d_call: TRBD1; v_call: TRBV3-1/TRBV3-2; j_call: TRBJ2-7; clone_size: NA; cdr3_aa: CASSQVEGALYF; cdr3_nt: TGTGCCAGCAGCCAAGTCGAGGGGGCCCTCTACTTC
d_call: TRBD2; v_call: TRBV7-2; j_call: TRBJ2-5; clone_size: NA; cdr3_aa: CASSFTSGETQYF; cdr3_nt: TGTGCCAGCAGCTTCACTAGCGGGGAGACCCAGTACTTC
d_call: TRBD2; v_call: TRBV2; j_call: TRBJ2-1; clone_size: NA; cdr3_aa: CASSLAERNNEQFF; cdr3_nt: TGTGCCAGCAGTCTAGCGGAGAGGAACAATGAGCAGTTCTTC
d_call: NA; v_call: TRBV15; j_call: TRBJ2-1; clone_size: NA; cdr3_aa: CATSRVGRGAVMYNEQFF; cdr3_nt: TGTGCCACCAGCAGAGTTGGCAGGGGGGCGGTAATGTACAATGAGCAGTTCTTC
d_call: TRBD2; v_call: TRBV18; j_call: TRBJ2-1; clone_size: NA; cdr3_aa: CASSPPTSGAYNEQFF; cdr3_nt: TGTGCCAGCTCACCCCCGACTAGCGGAGCTTACAATGAGCAGTTCTTC
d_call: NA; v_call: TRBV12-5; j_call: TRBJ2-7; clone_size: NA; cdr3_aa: CASGLPALWAKSSYEQYF; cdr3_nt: TGTGCTAGTGGTTTACCCGCCCTGTGGGCGAAAAGTTCCTACGAGCAGTACTTC
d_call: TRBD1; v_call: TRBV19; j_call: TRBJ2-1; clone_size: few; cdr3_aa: CASSIVTGVFMSSYNEQFF; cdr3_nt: TGTGCCAGTAGTATCGTGACAGGGGTCTTCATGAGCTCCTACAATGAGCAGTTCTTC
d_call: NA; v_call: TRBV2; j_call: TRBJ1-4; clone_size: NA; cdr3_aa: CASRWGATNEKLFF; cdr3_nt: TGTGCCAGCAGATGGGGGGCAACTAATGAAAAACTGTTTTTT
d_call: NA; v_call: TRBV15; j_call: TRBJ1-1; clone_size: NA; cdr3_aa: CATSSLLGGRINTEAFF; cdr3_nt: TGTGCCACCAGCAGCCTACTTGGGGGGAGAATTAACACTGAAGCTTTCTTT
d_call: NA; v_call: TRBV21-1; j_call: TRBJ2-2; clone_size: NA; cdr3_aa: CASGDRDRGHRTGELFF; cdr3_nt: TGTGCCAGCGGAGACCGGGACAGGGGTCATCGCACCGGGGAGCTGTTTTTT
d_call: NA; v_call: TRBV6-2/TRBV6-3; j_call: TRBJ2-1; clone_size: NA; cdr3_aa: CASSYLGGGQQFF; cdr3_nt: TGTGCCAGCAGTTACTTAGGTGGAGGCCAGCAGTTCTTC
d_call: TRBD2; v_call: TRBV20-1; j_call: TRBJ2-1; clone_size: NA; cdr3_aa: CSASGSGTSGGYNEQFF; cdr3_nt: TGCAGTGCTAGTGGTTCCGGGACTAGCGGGGGGTACAATGAGCAGTTCTTC
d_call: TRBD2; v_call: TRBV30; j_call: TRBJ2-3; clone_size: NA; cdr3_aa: CAWSVRGVGDTQYF; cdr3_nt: TGTGCCTGGAGTGTACGGGGGGTCGGGGATACGCAGTATTTT
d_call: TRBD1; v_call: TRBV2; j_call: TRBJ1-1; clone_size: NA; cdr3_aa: CASMGQGANTEAFF; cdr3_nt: TGTGCCAGCATGGGACAGGGAGCGAACACTGAAGCTTTCTTT
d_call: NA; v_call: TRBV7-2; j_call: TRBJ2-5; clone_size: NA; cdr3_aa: CASELHGAEETQYF; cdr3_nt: TGTGCCAGCGAATTACACGGAGCGGAAGAGACCCAGTACTTC
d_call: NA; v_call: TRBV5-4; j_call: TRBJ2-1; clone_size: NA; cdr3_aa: CASSLLTGSHSYNEQFF; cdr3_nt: TGTGCCAGCAGCTTACTTACAGGGTCCCACTCCTACAATGAGCAGTTCTTC
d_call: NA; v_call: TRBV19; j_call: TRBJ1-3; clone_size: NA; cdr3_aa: CASEGDNEHHSGNTIYF; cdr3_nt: TGTGCCAGTGAGGGAGACAACGAGCACCACTCTGGAAACACCATATATTTT
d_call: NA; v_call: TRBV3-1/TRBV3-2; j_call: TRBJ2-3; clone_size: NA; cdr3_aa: CASSQDINTDTQYF; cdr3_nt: TGTGCCAGCAGCCAAGATATAAACACAGATACGCAGTATTTT
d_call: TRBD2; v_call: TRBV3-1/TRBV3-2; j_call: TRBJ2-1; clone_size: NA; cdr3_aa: CASSQLAGLYNEQFF; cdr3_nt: TGTGCCAGCAGCCAACTAGCGGGATTATACAATGAGCAGTTCTTC
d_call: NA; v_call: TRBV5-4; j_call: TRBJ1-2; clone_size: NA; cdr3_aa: CASSLAGALGGYTF; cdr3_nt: TGTGCCAGCAGTCTAGCGGGGGCGTTAGGTGGCTACACCTTC
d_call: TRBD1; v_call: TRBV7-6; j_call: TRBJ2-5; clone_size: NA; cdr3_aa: CASSLPIAGTGGWETQYF; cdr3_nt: TGTGCCAGCAGCTTACCCATAGCCGGGACAGGGGGCTGGGAGACCCAGTACTTC
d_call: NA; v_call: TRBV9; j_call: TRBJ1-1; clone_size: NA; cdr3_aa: CASSVDPQGSTEAFF; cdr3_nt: TGTGCCAGCAGCGTAGACCCACAGGGTAGCACTGAAGCTTTCTTT
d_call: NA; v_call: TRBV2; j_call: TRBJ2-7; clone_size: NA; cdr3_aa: CASSVNYEQYF; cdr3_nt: TGTGCCAGCAGTGTAAACTACGAGCAGTACTTC
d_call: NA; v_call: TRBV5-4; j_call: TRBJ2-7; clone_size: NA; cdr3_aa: CASSLGGGKGAYEQYF; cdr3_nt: TGTGCCAGCAGCTTGGGAGGCGGGAAAGGAGCCTACGAGCAGTACTTC
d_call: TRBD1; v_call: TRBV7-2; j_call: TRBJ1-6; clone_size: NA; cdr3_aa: CASSLYGTGVNSPLHF; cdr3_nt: TGTGCCAGCAGCTTATACGGGACAGGGGTTAATTCACCCCTCCACTTT
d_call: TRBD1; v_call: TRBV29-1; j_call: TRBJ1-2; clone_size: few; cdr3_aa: CSVEGQGARNGYTF; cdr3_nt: TGCAGCGTTGAAGGGCAGGGGGCGCGGAATGGCTACACCTTC
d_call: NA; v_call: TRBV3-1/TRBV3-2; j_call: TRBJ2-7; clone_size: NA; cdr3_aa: CASSQDRRGDYEQYF; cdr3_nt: TGTGCCAGCAGCCAAGATCGAAGGGGCGACTACGAGCAGTACTTC
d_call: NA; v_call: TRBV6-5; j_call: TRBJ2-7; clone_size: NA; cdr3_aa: CASSYGRRWYF; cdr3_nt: TGTGCCAGCAGTTACGGCCGGAGGTGGTACTTC